This record concerns one T cell receptor beta chain sequence. The data originate from a study of blood T cell repertoires in COVID-19. Study information: Italy, Spain and the United States were the sources of the convalescent and acute COVID-19 samples.

Trimming removed 6 bases from V and 5 bases from J, with 7 bases in between. The CDR3 extends over 11 amino acids. Original methodology: Estimation of nucleated cell counts was performed using reference gene primer amplification. Sequenced by immunoSEQ multiplex PCR; TCRdb stores in-frame clones only, minus some. The DNA gave D and trimming, while V, J and clone size come from that table. The table shows over 20,000 clones, with about 89% occurring only once. The chain links TRBV12-3 or TRBV12-4 to TRBJ2-5; D not certain. Sequencing was performed on peripheral blood. This clonotype originated in a man between 65 and 79 years old with active COVID-19. The CDR3 DNA sequence: TGTGCCAGCAGCTCGGGTGAGACCCAGTACTTC. Translated, it gives CASSSGETQYF.